A selection of T cell receptor beta chains follows, all from one sample in a study of blood T cell repertoires in COVID-19. Sequencing used immunoSEQ multiplex PCR; TCRdb keeps in-frame clones, though not all of them. The sample lists 70,000 or so clones; almost 80% were seen once. Material: peripheral blood. The receptors come from a man in his sixties with acute or convalescent COVID-19. The CDR3 runs from the conserved cysteine through the conserved F or W. A D gene is named only where the DNA matches it firmly. Size values are once, few and many counts, or a class for expanded clones, and some rows have none.

size	V	D	J	CDR3	DNA
-	TRBV2	TRBD1	TRBJ1-4	CASSEQGVGEKLFF	TGTGCCAGCAGCGAGCAGGGGGTCGGTGAAAAACTGTTTTTT
-	TRBV14	-	TRBJ1-3	CASSQEILASGNTIYF	TGTGCCAGCAGCCAAGAAATTTTAGCCTCTGGAAACACCATATATTTT
-	TRBV14	TRBD1	TRBJ1-1	CASSLRTGYSAAEAFF	TGTGCCAGCAGCCTCCGGACAGGGTATTCGGCCGCTGAAGCTTTCTTT
-	TRBV15	TRBD1	TRBJ1-5	CATSKGQVGNQPQHF	TGTGCCACCAGTAAGGGACAGGTAGGGAATCAGCCCCAGCATTTT
-	TRBV9	-	TRBJ1-4	CASSVDEGSNEKLFF	TGTGCCAGCAGCGTAGATGAGGGTTCAAATGAAAAACTGTTTTTT
-	TRBV11-1	TRBD2	TRBJ2-3	CASSATSGGRTDTQYF	TGTGCCAGCAGCGCGACTAGCGGGGGGCGCACAGATACGCAGTATTTT
once	TRBV4-3	-	TRBJ2-2	CASSPNEGVWTGELFF	TGCGCCAGCAGCCCCAACGAGGGGGTTTGGACCGGGGAGCTGTTTTTT
few	TRBV5-6	-	TRBJ1-1	CASSSPWGGTEAFF	TGTGCCAGCAGCTCCCCTTGGGGGGGCACTGAAGCTTTCTTT
-	TRBV7-3	-	TRBJ2-5	CASSLAPRGGQETQYF	TGTGCCAGCAGCTTAGCCCCGAGAGGAGGCCAAGAGACCCAGTACTTC
few	TRBV5-8	-	TRBJ1-2	CASSTDLIWYGYTF	TGTGCCAGCAGCACGGACTTGATTTGGTATGGCTACACCTTC
-	TRBV13	-	TRBJ2-3	CASSPPQGSNTDTQYF	TGTGCCAGCAGCCCCCCGCAGGGGAGTAACACAGATACGCAGTATTTT
-	TRBV5-1	TRBD1	TRBJ1-6	CASSFQGDSPLHF	TGCGCCAGCAGCTTCCAGGGGGATTCACCCCTCCACTTT
few	TRBV7-8	TRBD1	TRBJ1-2	CASSQRQGAIGYTF	TGTGCCAGCAGCCAACGACAGGGGGCGATTGGCTACACCTTC
many	TRBV16	-	TRBJ2-2	CASSQSEGAGELFF	TGTGCCAGCAGCCAATCGGAAGGGGCCGGGGAGCTGTTTTTT
-	TRBV7-8	TRBD2	TRBJ2-3	CASSSGSSTDTQYF	TGTGCCAGCAGCAGCGGGAGTAGCACAGATACGCAGTATTTT
-	TRBV30	TRBD1	TRBJ1-1	CAWSTLRTGGNTEAFF	TGTGCCTGGAGTACCTTGCGAACAGGGGGCAACACTGAAGCTTTCTTT
-	TRBV25-1	TRBD1	TRBJ1-4	CASSEHGQGNEKLFF	TGTGCCAGCAGTGAGCACGGACAGGGGAATGAAAAACTGTTTTTT
-	TRBV19	-	TRBJ2-7	CASSRTDSYEQYF	TGTGCCAGTAGTAGGACAGACTCCTACGAGCAGTACTTC
once	TRBV6-2/TRBV6-3	TRBD1	TRBJ1-2	CASSTLRDRTYYGYTF	TGTGCCAGCAGTACACTCCGGGACAGGACTTACTATGGCTACACCTTC
once	TRBV25-1	-	TRBJ1-2	CASSESGVYGYTF	TGTGCCAGCAGCGAATCCGGGGTTTATGGCTACACCTTC
-	TRBV4-1	-	TRBJ1-2	CASSQDLGARKYGYTF	TGCGCCAGCAGCCAAGATTTGGGGGCGCGGAAGTATGGCTACACCTTC
-	TRBV5-6	TRBD1	TRBJ1-5	CASSSTGNNQPQHF	TGTGCCAGCAGCTCGACAGGGAATAATCAGCCCCAGCATTTT
-	TRBV19	-	TRBJ1-5	CASSIGGGQPQHF	TGTGCCAGTAGTATTGGGGGAGGACAGCCCCAGCATTTT
-	TRBV3-1/TRBV3-2	TRBD1	TRBJ1-3	CASSQVTRGKGNTIYF	TGTGCCAGCAGCCAAGTAACCAGGGGGAAGGGAAACACCATATATTTT
-	TRBV6-6	-	TRBJ1-5	CASSYSEQTVRQPQHF	TGTGCCAGCAGTTACTCGGAACAGACAGTCAGGCAGCCCCAGCATTTT
-	TRBV19	TRBD1	TRBJ2-7	CASTRTGTYEQYF	TGTGCCAGTACCCGGACAGGAACCTACGAGCAGTACTTC
-	TRBV18	TRBD1	TRBJ2-5	CASSLRQGEFQETQYF	TGTGCCAGCTCACTAAGACAGGGGGAGTTTCAAGAGACCCAGTACTTC
-	TRBV5-6	TRBD1	TRBJ2-7	CASSSPDRGVYEQYF	TGTGCCAGCAGCTCACCTGACAGGGGTGTCTACGAGCAGTACTTC
few	TRBV6-5	TRBD1	TRBJ1-1	CASRLTGTLNTEAFF	TGTGCCAGCAGGCTGACAGGGACTCTGAACACTGAAGCTTTCTTT
once	TRBV11-2	TRBD1	TRBJ1-2	CASSLLNTGGNGYTF	TGTGCCAGCAGCCTCCTAAATACAGGGGGAAATGGCTACACCTTC
-	TRBV7-2	-	TRBJ2-7	CASSLVGRSYEQYF	TGTGCCAGCAGCTTAGTTGGCCGTTCCTACGAGCAGTACTTC
-	TRBV11-2	-	TRBJ2-5	CASSQKGGRGETQYF	TGTGCCAGCAGCCAAAAAGGTGGCAGGGGAGAGACCCAGTACTTC
-	TRBV9	-	TRBJ1-6	CASSPQVGGINSPLHF	TGTGCCAGCAGCCCCCAGGTAGGGGGTATTAATTCACCCCTCCACTTT
-	TRBV5-4	TRBD1	TRBJ2-7	CASSYFDRGYEQYF	TGTGCCAGCAGCTACTTTGACAGGGGCTACGAGCAGTACTTC
few	TRBV6-5	TRBD1	TRBJ1-1	CASSPRTGREAFF	TGTGCCAGCAGCCCCCGGACAGGGAGGGAAGCTTTCTTT
-	TRBV12-5	-	TRBJ2-2	CASGLVHGRGIAGELFF	TGTGCTAGTGGTTTGGTACACGGCCGGGGTATCGCCGGGGAGCTGTTTTTT
-	TRBV11-2	-	TRBJ2-1	CASSLDLSGGVYNEQFF	TGTGCCAGCAGCTTAGATCTGTCGGGGGGCGTCTACAATGAGCAGTTCTTC
few	TRBV15	-	TRBJ1-6	CATSREGAGNSPLHF	TGTGCCACCAGCAGAGAGGGGGCAGGTAATTCACCCCTCCACTTT
once	TRBV6-5	TRBD2	TRBJ2-7	CATKRGGPNEQYF	TGTGCCACGAAGCGGGGGGGCCCCAACGAGCAGTACTTC
-	TRBV5-1	TRBD1	TRBJ1-1	CASSLAPQGLTEAFF	TGCGCCAGCAGCTTGGCCCCACAGGGGCTAACTGAAGCTTTCTTT
-	TRBV9	-	TRBJ2-5	CASSVSGNGKETQYF	TGTGCCAGCAGCGTTAGCGGAAATGGAAAAGAGACCCAGTACTTC
few	TRBV9	TRBD1	TRBJ2-1	CASSLMDRDYNEQFF	TGTGCCAGCAGCCTTATGGACAGGGACTACAATGAGCAGTTCTTC
-	TRBV6-5	-	TRBJ2-5	CASSYFLAPEETQYF	TGTGCCAGCAGTTACTTCCTAGCCCCAGAAGAGACCCAGTACTTC
-	TRBV6-2/TRBV6-3	-	TRBJ2-1	CASSPGGAYNEQFF	TGTGCCAGCAGCCCAGGGGGGGCTTACAATGAGCAGTTCTTC
-	TRBV12-5	-	TRBJ1-5	CASGPDIYSNQPQHF	TGTGCTAGTGGCCCCGACATTTATAGCAATCAGCCCCAGCATTTT
-	TRBV9	-	TRBJ2-7	CASSVRASPYEQYF	TGTGCCAGCAGCGTAAGAGCTTCCCCCTACGAGCAGTACTTC
-	TRBV23-1	TRBD2	TRBJ2-2	CASSHDAGGPGELFF	TGCGCCAGCAGTCACGATGCGGGGGGGCCTGGGGAGCTGTTTTTT
-	TRBV5-1	-	TRBJ1-4	CASSLRPRAESEKLFF	TGCGCCAGCAGCTTGCGCCCCAGGGCGGAAAGTGAAAAACTGTTTTTT
-	TRBV5-1	-	TRBJ1-4	CASSLKGDEKLFF	TGCGCCAGCAGCTTGAAAGGGGATGAAAAACTGTTTTTT
-	TRBV7-2	TRBD1	TRBJ1-3	CASSLGQGAKSGNTIYF	TGTGCCAGCAGCTTAGGACAGGGGGCTAAGTCTGGAAACACCATATATTTT
-	TRBV5-4	-	TRBJ1-2	CASSAQQGWGGYTF	TGTGCCAGCAGCGCGCAACAGGGTTGGGGAGGCTACACCTTC
few	TRBV6-2/TRBV6-3	TRBD1	TRBJ1-5	CASSYWDSSNQPQHF	TGTGCCAGCAGTTACTGGGACAGCTCAAATCAGCCCCAGCATTTT
-	TRBV29-1	-	TRBJ2-5	CSVEGRWGGGETQYF	TGCAGCGTTGAAGGTCGGTGGGGGGGCGGAGAGACCCAGTACTTC